These 10 T cell receptor beta chains originate from one sample sequenced in a study of T cell changes during pregnancy in multiple sclerosis. Sequenced by immunoSEQ multiplex PCR; TCRdb stores in-frame clones only, minus some. This sample has 50,000 or so clones, with roughly 93% found just once. The sequences come from peripheral blood, collected in the second trimester of pregnancy. The source is a female donor with multiple sclerosis, enrolled in a pregnancy study.

CDR3 amino acids: CASSLPRREDNDVIDTQYF. CDR3 bases: TGTGCCAGCAGCTTGCCGCGGCGGGAGGATAACGACGTTATAGATACGCAGTATTTT. V gene TRBV7-9 combines with J gene TRBJ2-3, with 8 positions matching TRBD2. V trimming: 3 bases; J trimming: 5 bases; junction bases outside the gene matches: 19. This CDR3 region has 19 residues. CDR1 and CDR2 (germline): SEHNR, FQNEAQ (reference sequence).

The chain has TRBV4-2 and TRBJ2-5, with no clear D. CDR3 length: 14 amino acids. CDR1 and CDR2 (germline): LGHNA, YNFKEQ. Trimming left V 0 bases short and J 3 bases short, with 8 bases between. The CDR3 is CASSQEWQKETQYF. The CDR3 nucleotides are TGTGCCAGCAGCCAAGAGTGGCAAAAAGAGACCCAGTACTTC.

V is TRBV15 and J is TRBJ2-3, with TRBD2 identical over 11 bases. The CDR3 is 18 amino acids. The germline gives CDR1 LNHNV, CDR2 YYDKDF (reference sequence). V gave up 1 base and J gave up 4 bases; unmatched junction bases: 10. CDR3 residues: CATSRGRTSGRSPDTQYF. The CDR3 DNA is TGTGCCACCAGCAGAGGGAGAACTAGCGGGAGATCCCCAGATACGCAGTATTTT. Full variable domain (rest looked up from reference TRBV15 and TRBJ2-3): DAMVIQNPRYQVTQFGKPVTLSCSQTLNHNVMYWYQQKSSQAPKLLFHYYDKDFNNEADTPDNFQSRRPNTSFCFLDIRSPGLGDTAMYLCATSRGRTSGRSPDTQYFGPGTRLTVL.

This clone was seen more than once but under ten times. The rearrangement uses TRBV19 and TRBJ2-7, with TRBD1 as a possible D gene (6 bases). Trimming took 5 bases from V and 0 from J, leaving 17 bases between them. The CDR3 consists of 16 residues. Germline values: CDR1 LNHDA, CDR2 SQIVND (reference sequence). CDR3 DNA sequence: TGTGCCAGTAGTTCCGGTGCCGGGACATACTCCTACGAGCAGTACTTC. It codes for CASSSGAGTYSYEQYF.

The chain carries TRBV11-2 and TRBJ1-1; 8 bases agree with TRBD1. This CDR3 contains 16 residues. Germline V gene lookup returns CDR1 SGHAT and CDR2 FQNNGV. The junction had 11 bases not matched to a gene; V was cut back by 3 bases and J by 5 bases. The CDR3, as DNA: TGTGCCAGCAGCTTTCTCGGTCAGGGGGCGAGAACTGAAGCTTTCTTT. Translating gives CASSFLGQGARTEAFF.

This rearrangement joins TRBV29-1 to TRBJ2-1; no clear D gene. V lost 3 bases to trimming and J lost 7 bases, with 16 bases between them. There are 14 residues in the CDR3. Germline CDR1 and CDR2: SQVTM and ANQGSEA. Here the CDR3 reads CSVDLGFSSNEQFF. The CDR3 DNA reads as TGCAGCGTTGATCTCGGGTTCTCTTCTAATGAGCAGTTCTTC.

The chain uses TRBV25-1 and TRBJ2-1; TRBD2 matches 11 bases. Germline lookup yields CDR1 MGHDK and CDR2 SYGVNS. The length of the CDR3 is 16 residues. The trim removed 3 bases at V and 8 bases at J, leaving 9 bases unmatched. CDR3 sequence reads: CASSDRSGRAGDEQFF. CDR3 bases: TGTGCCAGCAGTGACCGTAGCGGGAGGGCCGGGGATGAGCAGTTCTTC.

This sequence joins TRBV28 and TRBJ2-3; 13 bases fit TRBD2. Trimming took 6 bases from V and 0 from J; bases not matched to a gene: 0. The CDR3 runs 15 residues. CDR1 MDHEN and CDR2 SYDVKM come from the germline V gene. CDR3 nucleotide sequence: TGTGCCAGCAGGACTAGCGGGAGGAGCACAGATACGCAGTATTTT. It codes for CASRTSGRSTDTQYF. The whole variable domain, remainder taken from reference TRBV28 and TRBJ2-3, is DVKVTQSSRYLVKRTGEKVFLECVQDMDHENMFWYRQDPGLGLRLIYFSYDVKMKEKGDIPEGYSVSREKKERFSLILESASTNQTSMYLCASRTSGRSTDTQYFGPGTRLTVL.

The chain joins TRBV4-2 to TRBJ2-1; no definite D call. With 6 bases removed from V and 8 bases from J, the gap between germline ends came to 11 bases. Germline lookup yields CDR1 LGHNA and CDR2 YNFKEQ. The CDR3 sequence is 12 residues long. CDR3 sequence reads: CASSNLVDEQFF. The CDR3 DNA is TGTGCCAGCAGTAACTTAGTCGATGAGCAGTTCTTC.

The chain couples TRBV6-1 to TRBJ2-2; no reliable D call. Germline lookup yields CDR1 MNHNS and CDR2 SASEGT. The V gene lost 4 bases and the J gene lost 8 bases, with 14 bases spanning the gap. The CDR3 is 14 amino acids. The DNA of the CDR3 is TGTGCCAGCAGTGGACGGATTGACTCGGGGGAGCTGTTTTTT. Its protein is CASSGRIDSGELFF.